This passage covers 20 T cell receptor beta chains from one sample sequenced in a study of T cells of healthy individuals listed by TCRdb under 2018. Libraries were made using 5' RACE. Data came from an Illumina MiSeq. Through fastp at Q25 and MiXCR, TCRdb rebuilt clones from the public reads, retaining in-frame beta chains. Rows are combined by CDR3 protein, so each entry shows the most common genes and DNA. The sample table shows around 98,000 distinct CDR3 sequences, and around 17% are seen once. Of the sample, 6% to 8% is held by the ten largest clones. These receptors were obtained from a human donor in good health.

This clonotype was detected a few times. The chain couples TRBV24-1 to TRBJ1-1; D gene uncertain. The CDR3 extends over 13 amino acids. V was shortened by 1 base and J by 6 bases, with 8 bases between the two germline ends. Germline lookup yields CDR1 KGHDR and CDR2 SFDVKD. This CDR3 reads CATSDFESAEAFF. The CDR3 bases are TGTGCCACCAGTGATTTCGAGTCCGCTGAAGCTTTCTTT.

In its sample, this clonotype was seen a few times. The chain combines TRBV20-1 with TRBJ2-1, with a possible D match to TRBD2 (5 bases). The CDR3 spans 14 residues. CDR1 and CDR2 from the germline V gene are DFQATT and SNEGSKA (reference sequence). The germline V and J ends were trimmed by 3 bases and 3 bases, with 12 bases remaining between them. The CDR3 DNA is TGCAGTGCTAGCCGGACTCCCTTCTACAATGAGCAGTTCTTC. It translates to CSASRTPFYNEQFF.

Ten or more counts support this clonotype. This CDR3 is CASSYSTTGKNTEAFF. As DNA, the CDR3 is TGTGCCAGCAGTTACTCGACGACAGGGAAGAACACTGAAGCTTTCTTT. The chain recombines TRBV6-6 with TRBJ1-1, with 7 bases identical to TRBD1. This CDR3 has 16 amino acids. In germline, CDR1 is MNHNY, CDR2 SVGAGI (reference sequence). After removal of 0 bases from V and 1 base from J, the junction contained 5 bases not matched to a gene.

V usage is TRBV4-2 and J usage is TRBJ2-7, with 8 positions matching TRBD2. The length of the CDR3 is 15 residues. Trimming at V came to 4 bases and at J to 3 bases, leaving 8 bases not matched to a gene. Germline V gene sequence: CDR1 LGHNA, CDR2 YNFKEQ. CDR3: CASSPTRGAYYEQYF. The CDR3 nucleotides are TGTGCCAGCAGCCCAACGCGGGGGGCCTACTACGAGCAGTACTTC.

This clonotype was observed many times. The chain carries TRBV5-1 and TRBJ2-5, with TRBD1 identical over 7 bases. The CDR3 spans 14 residues. V gave up 4 bases and J gave up 3 bases; unmatched junction bases: 6. Germline CDR1 SGHRS, CDR2 YFSETQ. The chain's CDR3 is CASSRGDREETQYF. The CDR3, as DNA: TGCGCCAGCAGCAGAGGGGACAGAGAAGAGACCCAGTACTTC.

The table lists this clonotype with a few counts. The junction and the germline gene differ at one end; a read error may be behind it. The rearrangement joins TRBV7-2 to TRBJ1-5; D gene uncertain. The CDR3 has 14 amino acids. CDR1 SGHTA and CDR2 FQGNSA come from the germline V gene. The chain's CDR3 is CASSLRSAHQPQHF. Here the CDR3 DNA reads TGTGCCAGCAGCTTAAGGTCCGCCCATCAACCCCAGCATTTT.

This clonotype was observed a handful of times. The chain carries TRBV9 and TRBJ2-3; 10 bases map to TRBD1. The CDR3 is 16 amino acids. The V gene's germline CDR1 is SGDLS and CDR2 YYNGEE. Unmatched junction bases numbered 3, after V lost 0 bases and J lost 2 bases. This chain's CDR3 is CASSVGGTGVTDTQYF. The CDR3 DNA is TGTGCCAGCAGCGTAGGCGGGACAGGGGTCACAGATACGCAGTATTTT.

This sequence joins TRBV20-1 and TRBJ2-7; tentatively, D is TRBD1 or TRBD2 (5 bases each). V was clipped by 0 bases and J by 4 bases, with 13 bases between them. The CDR3 runs to 14 residues. The germline CDR1 and CDR2 sequences are DFQATT and SNEGSKA (reference sequence). CDR3 sequence reads: CSAREVGPRYEQYF. CDR3 DNA: TGCAGTGCTAGAGAGGTGGGACCGCGTTACGAGCAGTACTTC.

This clonotype was seen more than once but under ten times. The chain couples TRBV6-2 or TRBV6-3 to TRBJ1-5, with D uncertain. The germline gives CDR1 MNHEY, CDR2 SVGEGT. Trimming cost V 2 bases and J 1 base, with 15 bases left between them. The CDR3 has 17 amino acids. This CDR3 is CASSYRASGRSNQPQHF. CDR3 in DNA: TGTGCCAGCAGTTACCGAGCCTCCGGCAGGAGCAATCAGCCCCAGCATTTT.

The V gene is TRBV12-3 or TRBV12-4, the J gene TRBJ2-2; 8 bases are shared with TRBD1. The CDR3 is made up of 14 amino acids. Trimming removed 6 bases from V and 5 bases from J; junction bases left unmatched: 5. The CDR3 DNA follows: TGTGCCAGCAGCGACAGGGGTAGGACCGGGGAGCTGTTTTTT. This translates into CASSDRGRTGELFF.

This clonotype was observed many times. The chain uses TRBV7-2 and TRBJ2-3; the match to TRBD2 covers 10 bases. This CDR3 has 17 residues. The trim removed 3 bases at V and 0 bases at J, leaving 6 bases unmatched. Germline V lookup: CDR1 SGHTA, CDR2 FQGNSA. CDR3 DNA sequence: TGTGCCAGCAGCTTCCCTAGCGGGGGCCTAAGCACAGATACGCAGTATTTT. Its protein product is CASSFPSGGLSTDTQYF. The entire variable domain, with the rest obtained from reference TRBV7-2 and TRBJ2-3, is as follows: GAGVSQSPSNKVTEKGKDVELRCDPISGHTALYWYRQSLGQGLEFLIYFQGNSAPDKSGLPSDRFSAERTGGSVSTLTIQRTQQEDSAVYLCASSFPSGGLSTDTQYFGPGTRLTVL.

The V and J genes are TRBV5-1 and TRBJ2-5; D is tentatively TRBD1 or TRBD2 (5 bases each). This CDR3 spans 15 amino acids. Looked up from germline, CDR1 is SGHRS and CDR2 is YFSETQ. Between the trimmed V and J ends, which lost 1 base and 4 bases, there was a span of 14 bases. DNA for the CDR3: TGCGCCAGCAGCTTGATCGGGACGACGGGAGAGACCCAGTACTTC. This sequence encodes CASSLIGTTGETQYF.

V usage is TRBV5-1 and J usage is TRBJ2-5, with TRBD2 as a possible D gene (6 bases). The length of the CDR3 is 15 residues. Germline values: CDR1 SGHRS, CDR2 YFSETQ. V lost 0 bases to trimming and J lost 9 bases, with 18 bases between them. The CDR3 DNA reads TGCGCCAGCAGCTTGGCTGCCGGGAGTAGGTCTTCCCAGTACTTC. Amino acids: CASSLAAGSRSSQYF.

This clonotype was seen repeatedly, ten times or more. The rearrangement joins TRBV11-2 to TRBJ2-5, with D uncertain. This CDR3 region has 15 residues. The germline V gene encodes CDR1 SGHAT and CDR2 FQNNGV. V was trimmed by 0 bases and J by 2 bases, leaving 10 bases between them. CDR3 in DNA: TGTGCCAGCAGCTTAGATCATGGCGGTCAAGAGACCCAGTACTTC. This translates into CASSLDHGGQETQYF.

This clonotype was observed many times. V gene TRBV19 combines with J gene TRBJ1-2; TRBD1 aligns across 7 bases. Unmatched junction bases numbered 18, after V lost 0 bases and J lost 8 bases. The CDR3 runs to 18 residues. In germline, CDR1 is LNHDA, CDR2 SQIVND (reference sequence). The chain's CDR3 is CASSIDPRDRQGVPGYTF. In nucleotides, the CDR3 is TGTGCCAGTAGTATAGATCCCCGGGATCGACAGGGAGTACCGGGCTACACCTTC.

This clonotype was observed a few times. The chain uses TRBV6-2 or TRBV6-3 and TRBJ2-3, with no clear D. V was trimmed by 6 bases and J by 0 bases, leaving 10 bases between them. The CDR3 consists of 14 residues. Germline V gene sequence: CDR1 MNHEY, CDR2 SVGEGT. The CDR3 here is CASRTHGSTDTQYF. The CDR3 DNA follows: TGTGCCAGCAGAACACACGGAAGCACAGATACGCAGTATTTT.

Ten or more counts support this clonotype. The chain joins TRBV6-2 or TRBV6-3 to TRBJ1-5, with D uncertain. The germline V and J ends were trimmed by 8 bases and 5 bases, with 16 bases remaining between them. Germline-derived CDR1 and CDR2 are MNHEY and SVGEGT. This CDR3 is 14 amino acids long. The DNA of the CDR3 is TGTGCCAGCGCGGGTGGGTCGGCGCATCAGCCCCAGCATTTT. It codes for CASAGGSAHQPQHF.

About this clonotype itself: A much more abundant neighbour one base away suggests this may be a read error. Here the CDR3 omits its conserved ending phenylalanine or tryptophan, so a read error is the likely source. The rearrangement links TRBV24-1 to TRBJ1-2; the match to TRBD1 covers 7 bases. The CDR3 has 15 residues. From germline, CDR1 is KGHDR and CDR2 SFDVKD. V trimming: 4 bases; J trimming: 4 bases; junction bases outside the gene matches: 8. This CDR3 reads CATSDAYRGAYGYTL. CDR3 nucleotides: TGTGCCACCAGTGACGCATACAGGGGAGCCTATGGCTACACCTTA.

The chain employs TRBV6-5 and TRBJ1-2; no definite D call. With 5 bases removed from V and 2 bases from J, the gap between germline ends came to 9 bases. CDR3 length: 13 residues. CDR1 and CDR2 (germline): MNHEY, SVGAGI. As DNA, the CDR3 is TGTGCCAGCAGTGAATTGCCCAACTATGGCTACACCTTC. Amino acids: CASSELPNYGYTF.

In its sample, this clonotype was seen many times. This sequence joins TRBV6-6 and TRBJ2-4, with D perhaps TRBD2 (5 bases). The CDR3 contains 18 residues. V was shortened by 2 bases and J by 0 bases, with 17 bases between the two germline ends. Germline V gene sequence: CDR1 MNHNY, CDR2 SVGAGI (reference sequence). This chain's CDR3 is CASSYRERRELAKNIQYF. CDR3 sequence (DNA): TGTGCCAGCAGTTACCGGGAACGCAGAGAACTAGCCAAAAACATTCAGTACTTC.